The rows below give T cell receptor beta chains drawn from one sample of a study of blood T cell repertoires in COVID-19. The protocol was immunoSEQ multiplex PCR, while the TCRdb copy is restricted to in-frame clones and leaves out a portion. Here the sample spans approximately 300,000 clones, around 86% being singletons. The specimen sequenced was peripheral blood. The source of these receptors is a woman between 50 and 59 years old with acute or convalescent COVID-19. Both conserved end residues are trimmed from each CDR3.

CDR3aa: ASSGGRGQFQPQH
j_gene: TRBJ1-5
v_gene: TRBV19

CDR3aa: AWTGLAGADEQF
j_gene: TRBJ2-1
v_gene: TRBV30

CDR3aa: ASSFTGALEKLF
j_gene: TRBJ1-4
v_gene: TRBV5-5

CDR3aa: ASSLVPGTGELF
j_gene: TRBJ2-2
v_gene: TRBV5-1

CDR3aa: ASSYSTGTGAYGYT
j_gene: TRBJ1-2
v_gene: TRBV6-5

CDR3aa: ASSPTGGIGNTIY
j_gene: TRBJ1-3
v_gene: TRBV7-9

CDR3aa: ASSLGRQGCT
j_gene: TRBJ1-2
v_gene: TRBV7-2

CDR3aa: ASTTGTGLGEQY
j_gene: TRBJ2-7
v_gene: TRBV5-5

CDR3aa: ATSAVPVRSTGSLNTEAF
j_gene: TRBJ1-1
v_gene: TRBV24-1

CDR3aa: ASSSTSRPDTQY
j_gene: TRBJ2-3
v_gene: TRBV14

CDR3aa: ASTTGMNTEAF
j_gene: TRBJ1-1
v_gene: TRBV5-1

CDR3aa: ASSEMGHTYNEQF
j_gene: TRBJ2-1
v_gene: TRBV2

CDR3aa: ASSVGVKLRGQGDHSNQPQH
j_gene: TRBJ1-5
v_gene: TRBV9

CDR3aa: ASSPTPSGENIQY
j_gene: TRBJ2-4
v_gene: TRBV6-5

CDR3aa: ASSLRGDTEAF
j_gene: TRBJ1-1
v_gene: TRBV7-9

CDR3aa: ASESGRGNEQF
j_gene: TRBJ2-1
v_gene: TRBV9

CDR3aa: ATSDPWARGTTYNEQF
j_gene: TRBJ2-1
v_gene: TRBV24-1

CDR3aa: VIEGIDGYT
j_gene: TRBJ1-2
v_gene: TRBV24-1